A single TCR beta chain is shown here with its context. This sample is drawn from a study of early T cells in non-severe SARS-CoV-2 infection. Study-level background: From unsorted whole blood, bulk RNA was sequenced, and the chains remained unpaired.

The library protocol tagged individual cDNA molecules with unique molecular identifiers. TCRdb ran MiXCR on the 5' RACE reads and lists one entry per CDR3 protein. The table lists 65,000 to 70,000 distinct CDR3 sequences, over 9% of them singletons. The CDR3 extends over 16 amino acids. In germline, CDR1 is MNHNS, CDR2 SASEGT. Trimming stripped 3 bases from V and 1 base from J, with 15 bases between. The sequence was obtained from an adult who was a healthcare worker with PCR-confirmed SARS-CoV-2 infection or an uninfected control (not recorded which). The sequencing sample was made of whole blood. The chain joins TRBV6-1 to TRBJ1-1, with D tentatively TRBD1 (6 bases). CDR3 loop: CASSDSWGQGNTEAFF. In nucleotides, the CDR3 is TGTGCCAGCAGTGATTCGTGGGGGCAGGGGAACACTGAAGCTTTCTTT.